The 5 T cell receptor beta chains below come from one sample, sequenced in a study of blood T cell repertoires in COVID-19 (dated by TCRdb to 2018 to 2021). The library was produced with the immunoSEQ multiplex PCR assay. TCRdb mirrors the immuneACCESS table, restricted to in-frame sequences. Some clones are absent from its copies; in checked studies, under half trace to an unresolved V gene, and the reason for the others is unknown. The sample has approximately 62,000 clones on record, around 74% of them singletons. Together, the top ten hold 5% to 7% of the sample. Sequencing was performed on peripheral blood. Receptor source: a woman between 50 and 59 years old with active or convalescent COVID-19.

This clone is categorized as medium-sized. The V and J genes are TRBV9 and TRBJ1-2; perhaps TRBD1 as D (6 bases). The germline V and J ends were trimmed by 3 bases and 8 bases, with 14 bases remaining between them. The CDR3 runs 13 residues. Germline V gives CDR1 SGDLS, CDR2 YYNGEE. This CDR3 reads CASSAGHGSGYTF. The CDR3 DNA sequence: TGTGCCAGCAGCGCGGGACACGGAAGCGGCTACACCTTC.

This CDR3 reads CASSQVRVRGNTGELFF. The CDR3 DNA is TGTGCCAGCAGCCAAGTTCGGGTCCGGGGAAACACCGGGGAGCTGTTTTTT. The chain recombines TRBV7-8 with TRBJ2-2; D perhaps matches TRBD2 (5 bases). The V gene lost 5 bases and the J gene lost 2 bases, with 18 bases spanning the gap. The CDR3 totals 17 residues. Germline lookup yields CDR1 SGHVS and CDR2 FQNEAQ.

This sequence joins TRBV24-1 and TRBJ1-2, with D perhaps matching TRBD1 (5 bases). The CDR3 length is 14 residues. The V gene lost 1 base and the J gene lost 8 bases, with 13 bases spanning the gap. The germline V gene has CDR1 KGHDR and CDR2 SFDVKD. This chain's CDR3 is CATSDFSRVEGYTF. The CDR3 DNA follows: TGTGCCACCAGTGATTTCAGCAGGGTCGAAGGCTACACCTTC.

The rearrangement joins TRBV5-1 to TRBJ2-6; TRBD1 agrees at 9 bases. The ends lost 0 bases at V and 2 bases at J; junction bases unmatched: 0. CDR3 length equals 16 residues. Germline CDR1 and CDR2: SGHRS and YFSETQ. The CDR3 region is CASSLGQGAGANVLTF. Written as DNA, the CDR3 is TGCGCCAGCAGCTTGGGACAGGGGGCTGGGGCCAACGTCCTGACTTTC.

This rearrangement joins TRBV30 to TRBJ1-1; D ambiguous. The length of the CDR3 is 15 residues. V shed 4 bases and J shed 4 bases, with 19 bases lying between them. Germline V gives CDR1 GTSNPN, CDR2 SVGIG (reference sequence). For the CDR3, the DNA is TGTGCCTGGACCTCAGGAAGGCAGTTAAGCACTGAAGCTTTCTTT. Encoded protein: CAWTSGRQLSTEAFF.